The TCR beta chain under discussion was sequenced for a study of shared clonotypes between healthy human individuals. With 7 bases clipped from V and 0 bases from J, the junction kept 7 bases outside the gene matches. This CDR3 contains 15 residues. Germline V gene data show CDR1 as SGHTA and CDR2 as FQGNSA. As to this clone: The antigen is unknown.

The study, taken as a whole, reports: All-four-donor shared clonotypes had higher generation probabilities than non-shared clonotypes did.

The protocol was immunoSEQ multiplex PCR, while the TCRdb copy is restricted to in-frame clones and leaves out a portion. This table holds 2 million to 2.5 million clones, 90% to 97% found once. The J gene is TRBJ2-7, the V gene TRBV7-2; the match to TRBD2 covers 9 bases. Sequencing input: naive CD4+ T cells sorted from blood. Subset: CD45RA+ positively selected. This sequence originates from a man aged 18 to 29 in good health. CDR3 nucleotides: TGTGCCAGCATGATTAGCGGGGGAGGCTCCTACGAGCAGTACTTC. This gives the protein CASMISGGGSYEQYF.